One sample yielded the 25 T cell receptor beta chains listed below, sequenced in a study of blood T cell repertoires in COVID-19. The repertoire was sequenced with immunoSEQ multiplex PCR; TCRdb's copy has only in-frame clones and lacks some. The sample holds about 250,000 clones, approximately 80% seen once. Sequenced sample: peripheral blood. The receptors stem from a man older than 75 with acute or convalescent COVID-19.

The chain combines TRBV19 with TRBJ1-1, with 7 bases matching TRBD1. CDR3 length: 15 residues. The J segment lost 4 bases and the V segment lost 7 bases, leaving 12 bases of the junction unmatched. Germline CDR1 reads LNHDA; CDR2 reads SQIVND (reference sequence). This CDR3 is CASINGRTGITEAFF. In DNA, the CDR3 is TGTGCCAGTATTAACGGCCGGACAGGTATCACTGAAGCTTTCTTT.

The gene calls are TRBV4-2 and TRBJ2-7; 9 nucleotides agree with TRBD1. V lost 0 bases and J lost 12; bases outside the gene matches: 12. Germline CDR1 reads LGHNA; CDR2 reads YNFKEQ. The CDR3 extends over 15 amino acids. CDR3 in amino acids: CASSQDGGQGKRLYF. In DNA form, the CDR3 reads TGTGCCAGCAGCCAAGATGGAGGACAGGGGAAGAGGCTGTACTTC.

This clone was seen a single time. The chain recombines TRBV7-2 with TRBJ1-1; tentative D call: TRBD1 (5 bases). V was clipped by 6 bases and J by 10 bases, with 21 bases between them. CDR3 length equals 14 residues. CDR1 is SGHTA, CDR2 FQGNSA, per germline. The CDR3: CASSSSQVGSGAFF. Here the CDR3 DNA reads TGTGCCAGCAGTTCTTCACAGGTTGGGTCGGGAGCTTTCTTT.

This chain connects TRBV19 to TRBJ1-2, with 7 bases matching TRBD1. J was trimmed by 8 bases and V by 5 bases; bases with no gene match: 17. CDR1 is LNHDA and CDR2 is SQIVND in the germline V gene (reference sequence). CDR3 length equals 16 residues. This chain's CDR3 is CASSFHPGQRNPGYTF. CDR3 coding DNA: TGTGCCAGTAGTTTCCATCCGGGACAGCGGAATCCAGGCTACACCTTC.

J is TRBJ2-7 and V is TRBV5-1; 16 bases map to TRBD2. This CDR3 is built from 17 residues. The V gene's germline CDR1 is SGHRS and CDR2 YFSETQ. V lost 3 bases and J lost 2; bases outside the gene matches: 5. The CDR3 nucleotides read TGCGCCAGCAGCTACGGGACTAGCGGGAGGGCTACCTACGAGCAGTACTTC. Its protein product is CASSYGTSGRATYEQYF.

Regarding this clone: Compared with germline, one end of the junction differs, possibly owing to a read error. The chain's CDR3 is CASREGGTDNEKLFF. The CDR3, as DNA: TGTGCCAGCAGGGAAGGGGGGACAGATAATGAAAAACTGTTTTTT. This chain uses TRBV6-1 with TRBJ1-4; 7 bases agree with TRBD1. The germline V gene encodes CDR1 MNHNS and CDR2 SASEGT. The CDR3 contains 15 residues.

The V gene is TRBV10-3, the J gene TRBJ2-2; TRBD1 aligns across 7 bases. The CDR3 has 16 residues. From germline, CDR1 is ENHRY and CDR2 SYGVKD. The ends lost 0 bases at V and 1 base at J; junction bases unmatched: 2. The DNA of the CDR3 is TGTGCCATCAGTGAGTCTAACAGGGGGAACACCGGGGAGCTGTTTTTT. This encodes CAISESNRGNTGELFF.

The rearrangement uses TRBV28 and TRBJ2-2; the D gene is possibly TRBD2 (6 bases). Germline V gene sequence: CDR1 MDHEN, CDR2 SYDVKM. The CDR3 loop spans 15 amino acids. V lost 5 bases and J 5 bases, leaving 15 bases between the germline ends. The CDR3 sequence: CASSPAVGGTGELFF. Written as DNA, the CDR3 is TGTGCCAGCAGTCCGGCCGTCGGGGGAACCGGGGAGCTGTTTTTT.

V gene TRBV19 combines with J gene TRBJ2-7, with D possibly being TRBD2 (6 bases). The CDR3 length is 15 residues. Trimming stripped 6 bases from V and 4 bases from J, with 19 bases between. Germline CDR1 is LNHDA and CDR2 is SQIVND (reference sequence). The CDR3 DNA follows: TGTGCCAGTAGCCCCGAAGGAGGGGCTCTTTACGAGCAGTACTTC. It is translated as CASSPEGGALYEQYF.

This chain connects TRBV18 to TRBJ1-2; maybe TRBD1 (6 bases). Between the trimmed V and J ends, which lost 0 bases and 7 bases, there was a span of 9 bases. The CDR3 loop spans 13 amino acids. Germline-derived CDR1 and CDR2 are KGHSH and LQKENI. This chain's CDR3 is CASSPPAGVGYTF. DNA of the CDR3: TGTGCCAGCTCACCACCGGCAGGGGTTGGCTACACCTTC.

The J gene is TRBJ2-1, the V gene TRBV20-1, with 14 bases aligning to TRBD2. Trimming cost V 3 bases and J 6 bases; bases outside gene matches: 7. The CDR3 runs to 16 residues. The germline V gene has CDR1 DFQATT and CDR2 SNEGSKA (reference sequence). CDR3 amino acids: CSASAPGLAGGNEQFF. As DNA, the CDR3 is TGCAGTGCTAGTGCCCCCGGACTAGCGGGGGGCAATGAGCAGTTCTTC.

The CDR3 sequence is CASSPTGAWTKNIQYF. DNA of the CDR3: TGTGCCAGCAGCCCAACAGGGGCATGGACCAAAAACATTCAGTACTTC. The chain couples TRBV3-1 (or the pseudogene TRBV3-2) to TRBJ2-4; TRBD1 matches at 7 bases. This CDR3 region has 16 residues. Germline V gives CDR1 LGHDT, CDR2 YNNKEL (reference sequence). V trimming: 4 bases; J trimming: 2 bases; junction bases outside the gene matches: 8.

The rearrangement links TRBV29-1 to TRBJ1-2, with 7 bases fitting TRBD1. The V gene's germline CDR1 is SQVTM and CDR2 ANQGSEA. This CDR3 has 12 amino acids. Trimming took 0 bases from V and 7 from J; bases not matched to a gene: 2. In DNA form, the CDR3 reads TGCAGCGTTGAAGAGGGGACAGTTGGCTACACCTTC. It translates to CSVEEGTVGYTF.

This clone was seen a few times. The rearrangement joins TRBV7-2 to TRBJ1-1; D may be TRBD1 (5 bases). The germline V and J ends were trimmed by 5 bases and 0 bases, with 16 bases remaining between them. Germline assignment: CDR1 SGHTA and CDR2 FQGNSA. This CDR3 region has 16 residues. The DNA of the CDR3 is TGTGCCAGCAGCCCGGGGGGAGGTCTTATGAACACTGAAGCTTTCTTT. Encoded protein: CASSPGGGLMNTEAFF.

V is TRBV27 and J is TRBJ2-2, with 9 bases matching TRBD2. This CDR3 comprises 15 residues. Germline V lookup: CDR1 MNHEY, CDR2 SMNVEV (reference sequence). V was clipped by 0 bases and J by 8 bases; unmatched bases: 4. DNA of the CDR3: TGTGCCAGCAGTTTATCGGGTCTAGCGGGAGGGGAGCTGTTTTTT. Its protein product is CASSLSGLAGGELFF.

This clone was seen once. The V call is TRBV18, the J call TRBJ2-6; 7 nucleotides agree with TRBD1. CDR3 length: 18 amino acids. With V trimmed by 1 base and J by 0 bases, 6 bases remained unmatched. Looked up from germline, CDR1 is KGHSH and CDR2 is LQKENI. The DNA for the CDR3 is TGTGCCAGCTCACCACAGGGGGCTATATCCTCTGGGGCCAACGTCCTGACTTTC. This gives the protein CASSPQGAISSGANVLTF.

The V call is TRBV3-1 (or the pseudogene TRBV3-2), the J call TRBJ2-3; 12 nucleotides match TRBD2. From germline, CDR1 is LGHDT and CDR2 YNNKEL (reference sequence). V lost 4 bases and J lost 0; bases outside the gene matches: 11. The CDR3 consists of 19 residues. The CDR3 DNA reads TGTGCCAGCAGCCGCGTGGCGTCTAGCGGGGGGGCAAGCACAGATACGCAGTATTTT. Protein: CASSRVASSGGASTDTQYF.

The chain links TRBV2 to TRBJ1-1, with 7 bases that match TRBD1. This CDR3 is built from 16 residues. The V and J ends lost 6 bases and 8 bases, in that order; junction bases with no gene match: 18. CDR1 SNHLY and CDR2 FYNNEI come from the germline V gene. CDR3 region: CASSPSHPRAGGEAFF. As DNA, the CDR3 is TGTGCCAGCAGCCCCTCACACCCTAGGGCAGGGGGGGAAGCTTTCTTT.

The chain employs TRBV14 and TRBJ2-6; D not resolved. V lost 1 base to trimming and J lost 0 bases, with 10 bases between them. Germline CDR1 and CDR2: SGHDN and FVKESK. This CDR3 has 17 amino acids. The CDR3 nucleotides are TGTGCCAGCAGCCAAGTGTCGTTTTACTCTGGGGCCAACGTCCTGACTTTC. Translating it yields CASSQVSFYSGANVLTF. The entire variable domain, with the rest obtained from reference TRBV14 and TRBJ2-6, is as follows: EAGVTQFPSHSVIEKGQTVTLRCDPISGHDNLYWYRRVMGKEIKFLLHFVKESKQDESGMPNNRFLAERTGGTYSTLKVQPAELEDSGVYFCASSQVSFYSGANVLTFGAGSRLTVL.

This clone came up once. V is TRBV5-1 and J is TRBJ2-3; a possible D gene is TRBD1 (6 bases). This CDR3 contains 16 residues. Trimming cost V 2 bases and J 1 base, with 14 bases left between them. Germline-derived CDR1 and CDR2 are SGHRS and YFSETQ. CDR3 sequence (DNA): TGCGCCAGCAGCTTAACAGGGACGGTAGGCACAGATACGCAGTATTTT. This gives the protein CASSLTGTVGTDTQYF.

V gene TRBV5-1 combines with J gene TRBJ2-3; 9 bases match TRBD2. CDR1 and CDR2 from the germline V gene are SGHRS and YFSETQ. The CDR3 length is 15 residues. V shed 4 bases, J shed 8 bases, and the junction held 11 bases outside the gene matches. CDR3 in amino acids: CASSGGAGGRVTQYF. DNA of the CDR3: TGCGCCAGCAGCGGGGGAGCGGGGGGCCGAGTTACGCAGTATTTT.

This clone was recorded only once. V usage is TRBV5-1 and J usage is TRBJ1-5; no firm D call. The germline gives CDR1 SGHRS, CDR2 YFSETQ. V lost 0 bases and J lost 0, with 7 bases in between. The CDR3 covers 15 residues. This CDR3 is CASSLGANSNQPQHF. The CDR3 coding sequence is TGCGCCAGCAGCTTGGGGGCGAATAGCAATCAGCCCCAGCATTTT.

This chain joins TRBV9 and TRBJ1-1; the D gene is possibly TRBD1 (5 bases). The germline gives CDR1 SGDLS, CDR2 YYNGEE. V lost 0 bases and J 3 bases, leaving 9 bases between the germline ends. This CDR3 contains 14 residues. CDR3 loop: CASSVGQLYTEAFF. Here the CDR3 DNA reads TGTGCCAGCAGCGTAGGACAGCTTTACACTGAAGCTTTCTTT. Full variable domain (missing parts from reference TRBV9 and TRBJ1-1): DSGVTQTPKHLITATGQRVTLRCSPRSGDLSVYWYQQSLDQGLQFLIQYYNGEERAKGNILERFSAQQFPDLHSELNLSSLELGDSALYFCASSVGQLYTEAFFGQGTRLTVV.

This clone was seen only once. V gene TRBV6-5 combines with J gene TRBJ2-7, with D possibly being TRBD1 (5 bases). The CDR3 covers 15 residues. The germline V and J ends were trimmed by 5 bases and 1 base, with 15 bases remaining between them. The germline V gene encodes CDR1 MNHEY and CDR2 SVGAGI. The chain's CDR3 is CASSPWTTKSYEQYF. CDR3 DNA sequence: TGTGCCAGCAGTCCCTGGACAACCAAATCCTACGAGCAGTACTTC.

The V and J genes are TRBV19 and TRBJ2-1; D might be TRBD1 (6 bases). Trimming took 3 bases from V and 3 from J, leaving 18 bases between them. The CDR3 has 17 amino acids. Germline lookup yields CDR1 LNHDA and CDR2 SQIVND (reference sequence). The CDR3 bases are TGTGCCAGTAGTATGATCGGAGAGACAGGAGGCTACAATGAGCAGTTCTTC. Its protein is CASSMIGETGGYNEQFF.